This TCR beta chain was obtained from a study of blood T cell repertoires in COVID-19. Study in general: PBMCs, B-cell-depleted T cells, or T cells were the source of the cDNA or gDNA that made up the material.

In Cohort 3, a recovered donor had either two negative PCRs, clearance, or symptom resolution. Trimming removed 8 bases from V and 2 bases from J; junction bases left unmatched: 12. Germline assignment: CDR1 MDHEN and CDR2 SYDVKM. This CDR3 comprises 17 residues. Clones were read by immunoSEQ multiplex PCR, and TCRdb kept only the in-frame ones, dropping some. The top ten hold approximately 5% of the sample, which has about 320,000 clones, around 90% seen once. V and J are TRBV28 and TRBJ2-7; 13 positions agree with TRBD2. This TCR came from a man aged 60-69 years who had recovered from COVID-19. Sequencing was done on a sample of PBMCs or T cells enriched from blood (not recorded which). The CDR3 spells CASAVFRTSGGPYEQYF. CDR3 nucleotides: TGTGCCAGCGCAGTTTTCCGGACTAGCGGGGGTCCCTACGAGCAGTACTTC.